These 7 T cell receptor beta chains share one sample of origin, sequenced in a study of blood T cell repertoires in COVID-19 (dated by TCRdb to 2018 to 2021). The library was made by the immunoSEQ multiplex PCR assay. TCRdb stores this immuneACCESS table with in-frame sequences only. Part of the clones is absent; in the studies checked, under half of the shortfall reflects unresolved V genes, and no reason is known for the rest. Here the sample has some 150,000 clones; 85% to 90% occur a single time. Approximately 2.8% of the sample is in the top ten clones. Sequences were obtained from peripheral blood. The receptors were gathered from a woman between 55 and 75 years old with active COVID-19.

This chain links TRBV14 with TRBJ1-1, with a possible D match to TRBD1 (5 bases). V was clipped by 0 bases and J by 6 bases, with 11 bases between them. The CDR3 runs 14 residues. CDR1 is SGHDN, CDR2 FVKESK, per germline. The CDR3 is CASSQESGRAEAFF. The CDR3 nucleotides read TGTGCCAGCAGCCAAGAGTCAGGGAGGGCTGAAGCTTTCTTT.

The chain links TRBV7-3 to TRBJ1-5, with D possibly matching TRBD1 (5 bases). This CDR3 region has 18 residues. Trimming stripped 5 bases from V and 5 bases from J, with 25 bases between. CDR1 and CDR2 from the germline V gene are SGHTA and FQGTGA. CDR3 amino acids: CASSLPCRGPMRYQPQHF. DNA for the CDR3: TGTGCCAGCAGCCTTCCCTGTAGGGGCCCCATGAGGTATCAGCCCCAGCATTTT.

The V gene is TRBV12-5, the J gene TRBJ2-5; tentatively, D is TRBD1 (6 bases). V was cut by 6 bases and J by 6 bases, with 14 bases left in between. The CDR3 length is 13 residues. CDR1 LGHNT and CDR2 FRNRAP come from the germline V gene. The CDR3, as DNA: TGTGCTAGTGGGCTCACAGGGTCGAAGACCCAGTACTTC. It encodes CASGLTGSKTQYF.

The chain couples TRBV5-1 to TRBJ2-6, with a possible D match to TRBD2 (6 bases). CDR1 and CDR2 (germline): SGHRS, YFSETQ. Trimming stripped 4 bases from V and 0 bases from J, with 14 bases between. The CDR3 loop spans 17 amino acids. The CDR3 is CASSPGLHSSGANVLTF. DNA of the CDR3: TGCGCCAGCAGCCCGGGACTGCATAGCTCTGGGGCCAACGTCCTGACTTTC.

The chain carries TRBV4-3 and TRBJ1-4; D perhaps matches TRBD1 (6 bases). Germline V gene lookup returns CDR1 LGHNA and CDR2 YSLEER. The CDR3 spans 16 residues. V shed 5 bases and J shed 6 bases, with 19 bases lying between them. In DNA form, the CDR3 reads TGCGCCAGCAGCTTATACTCGCAGGGGCCGGATGAAAAACTGTTTTTT. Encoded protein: CASSLYSQGPDEKLFF.

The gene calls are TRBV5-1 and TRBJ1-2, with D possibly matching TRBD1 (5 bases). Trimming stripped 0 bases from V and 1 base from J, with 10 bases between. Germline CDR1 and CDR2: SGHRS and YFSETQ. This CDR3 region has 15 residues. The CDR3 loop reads CASSLATGGNYGYTF. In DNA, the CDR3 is TGCGCCAGCAGCTTGGCCACAGGCGGTAACTATGGCTACACCTTC.

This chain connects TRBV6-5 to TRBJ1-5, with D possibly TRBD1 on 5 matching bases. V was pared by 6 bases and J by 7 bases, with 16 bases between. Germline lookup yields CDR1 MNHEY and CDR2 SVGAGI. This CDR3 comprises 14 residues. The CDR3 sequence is CASRLFGGEQPQHF. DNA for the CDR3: TGTGCCAGCAGGCTCTTCGGGGGGGAACAGCCCCAGCATTTT.